These 17 T cell receptor beta chains were all obtained from the same sample, sequenced in a study of cytomegalovirus exposure and HLA in healthy donors. A multiplex PCR was run with 60 Vbeta primers and 13 Jbeta primers. Assay used: immunoSEQ multiplex PCR; TCRdb lists only in-frame clones, some missing. The data hold about 200,000 clones, with under 90% observed a single time. Sequenced material: PBMCs. Receptors originate from a boy aged 2 to 9 in good health and CMV-seronegative.

The rearrangement uses TRBV9 and TRBJ1-3; no clear D. Germline V lookup: CDR1 SGDLS, CDR2 YYNGEE. The length of the CDR3 is 12 residues. V lost 1 base, J lost 3 bases, and 2 bases lay in between. The CDR3 reads CASSVYGNTIYF. The DNA for the CDR3 is TGTGCCAGCAGCGTATATGGAAACACCATATATTTT.

In its sample, this clone was seen a few times. The genes are TRBV7-9 and TRBJ2-3, with D perhaps matching TRBD2 (6 bases). The CDR3 contains 15 residues. Looked up from germline, CDR1 is SEHNR and CDR2 is FQNEAQ (reference sequence). V lost 3 bases to trimming and J lost 1 base, with 11 bases between them. The CDR3 nucleotides are TGTGCCAGCAGCTTTTCTAGCGTCGGCACAGATACGCAGTATTTT. Translation: CASSFSSVGTDTQYF. Full variable domain (missing parts from reference TRBV7-9 and TRBJ2-3): DTGVSQNPRHKITKRGQNVTFRCDPISEHNRLYWYRQTLGQGPEFLTYFQNEAQLEKSRLLSDRFSAERPKGSFSTLEIQRTEQGDSAMYLCASSFSSVGTDTQYFGPGTRLTVL.

The genes are TRBV7-3 and TRBJ2-2; D is uncertain. Germline V gene lookup returns CDR1 SGHTA and CDR2 FQGTGA. This CDR3 region has 13 residues. V lost 0 bases to trimming and J lost 6 bases, with 5 bases between them. For the CDR3, the DNA is TGTGCCAGCAGCTTAACATTCGCCGGGGAGCTGTTTTTT. It yields the protein CASSLTFAGELFF.

The chain uses TRBV6-5 and TRBJ1-2; 9 bases fit TRBD1. V lost 4 bases to trimming and J lost 2 bases; unmatched junction nucleotides: 8. The V gene's germline CDR1 is MNHEY and CDR2 SVGAGI. CDR3 size: 16 residues. This CDR3 is CASSSMDRGGNYGYTF. The CDR3 DNA sequence: TGTGCCAGCAGTTCCATGGACAGGGGAGGGAACTATGGCTACACCTTC.

This chain uses TRBV4-3 with TRBJ2-3; 8 bases agree with TRBD2. The CDR3 is 16 residues long. V lost 0 bases and J lost 1; bases outside the gene matches: 3. Germline values: CDR1 LGHNA, CDR2 YSLEER. The CDR3 sequence is CASSQDELAGTDTQYF. The CDR3 nucleotides are TGCGCCAGCAGCCAAGATGAACTAGCGGGCACAGATACGCAGTATTTT.

Written as DNA, the CDR3 is TGTGCCAGCAGTCGTGACACCACAGATACGCAGTATTTT. This encodes CASSRDTTDTQYF. This rearrangement joins TRBV7-9 to TRBJ2-3; D remains unclear. Germline CDR1 reads SEHNR; CDR2 reads FQNEAQ (reference sequence). This CDR3 is 13 amino acids long. Trimming shortened V by 6 bases and J by 2 bases, and 9 bases separated the two germline ends.

This clone was recorded a few times. This chain links TRBV10-3 with TRBJ1-1; D remains ambiguous. Per germline, CDR1 ENHRY and CDR2 SYGVKD. CDR3 size: 11 residues. V shed 6 bases and J shed 4 bases, with 6 bases lying between them. CDR3 region: CAIRSGTEAFF. In DNA form, the CDR3 reads TGTGCCATCAGAAGCGGCACTGAAGCTTTCTTT.

The rearrangement uses TRBV21-1 and TRBJ1-2; the table's D gene call, TRBD1, was not cross checked with the DNA. TRBV21-1 counts as a pseudogene. This CDR3 comprises 15 residues. CDR3 in DNA: TGTGCCAGCAGCGAGGGGGCAGGGGGCGGCTATGGCTACACCTTC. The encoded protein is CASSEGAGGGYGYTF.

This chain uses TRBV6-5 with TRBJ1-1, with 7 bases that match TRBD1. Germline V gene data show CDR1 as MNHEY and CDR2 as SVGAGI. V was pared by 2 bases and J by 9 bases, with 9 bases of the junction left unmatched. The CDR3 is 14 residues long. For the CDR3, the DNA is TGTGCCAGCAGTTACGGACAGGCTCAGGGAAAAGCTTTCTTT. Its protein is CASSYGQAQGKAFF.

The rearrangement links TRBV5-1 to TRBJ1-3; D uncertain. V lost 2 bases and J 0 bases, leaving 9 bases between the germline ends. Germline V gene sequence: CDR1 SGHRS, CDR2 YFSETQ. This CDR3 contains 15 residues. Here the CDR3 DNA reads TGCGCCAGCAGCTTCTCCGGGTCCTCTGGAAACACCATATATTTT. This encodes CASSFSGSSGNTIYF.

V gene TRBV6-1 combines with J gene TRBJ2-7; D perhaps matches TRBD2 (5 bases). Trimming removed 1 base from V and 3 bases from J, with 10 bases in between. Germline-derived CDR1 and CDR2 are MNHNS and SASEGT. CDR3 length: 14 amino acids. The CDR3 DNA follows: TGTGCCAGCAGTGAAGTCTCGGGGAGCTACGAGCAGTACTTC. Translating it yields CASSEVSGSYEQYF.

This chain connects TRBV9 to TRBJ1-2; D uncertain. Trimming took 0 bases from V and 4 from J, leaving 7 bases between them. Germline CDR1 SGDLS, CDR2 YYNGEE. This CDR3 is 13 amino acids long. CDR3 region: CASSVDEAYGYTF. The CDR3 DNA is TGTGCCAGCAGCGTAGATGAGGCCTATGGCTACACCTTC.

Concerning this clone itself: A junction boundary mismatches the germline segment, possibly from a read error. CDR3 coding DNA: TGTTCCAGCAGCTTAGATAGCCGCCACGAGCAGTACTTC. It yields the protein CSSSLDSRHEQYF. The genes are TRBV7-9 and TRBJ2-7; no definite D call. Per the germline V gene, CDR1 is SEHNR and CDR2 is FQNEAQ (reference sequence). The CDR3 loop spans 13 amino acids. The full variable domain, its missing parts supplied by reference TRBV7-9 and TRBJ2-7, is DTGVSQNPRHKITKRGQNVTFRCDPISEHNRLYWYRQTLGQGPEFLTYFQNEAQLEKSRLLSDRFSAERPKGSFSTLEIQRTEQGDSAMYLCSSSLDSRHEQYFGPGTRLTVT.

This clone appeared a few times. The J gene is TRBJ2-7, the V gene TRBV5-5; D gene ambiguous. Germline CDR1 and CDR2: SGHKS and YYEKEE (reference sequence). V was clipped by 0 bases and J by 0 bases, with 10 bases between them. The CDR3 spans 15 residues. CDR3 amino acids: CASSLASSGSYEQYF. CDR3 DNA: TGTGCCAGCAGCTTGGCTTCATCCGGCTCCTACGAGCAGTACTTC. Full variable domain (remainder filled in from reference TRBV5-5 and TRBJ2-7): DAGVTQSPTHLIKTRGQQVTLRCSPISGHKSVSWYQQVLGQGPQFIFQYYEKEERGRGNFPDRFSARQFPNYSSELNVNALLLGDSALYLCASSLASSGSYEQYFGPGTRLTVT.

This clone was seen once. The V and J genes are TRBV4-3 and TRBJ2-3; 10 bases are a match to TRBD2. The CDR3 has 19 residues. Losses at the gene ends were 0 bases for V and 9 bases for J; bases not matched to a gene: 18. CDR1 is LGHNA and CDR2 is YSLEER in the germline V gene. This CDR3 reads CASSQDPQLLAGVQGTQYF. The DNA of the CDR3 is TGCGCCAGCAGCCAAGACCCACAGCTTCTAGCGGGGGTCCAGGGGACGCAGTATTTT.

This clone occurred a few times. The chain carries TRBV2 and TRBJ1-1; D possibly corresponds to TRBD1 (5 bases). The V gene's germline CDR1 is SNHLY and CDR2 FYNNEI. The CDR3 contains 14 residues. Trimming shortened V by 6 bases and J by 0 bases, and 11 bases separated the two germline ends. The DNA of the CDR3 is TGTGCCAGCAGCGAGGGACTTCTGAACACTGAAGCTTTCTTT. Translated: CASSEGLLNTEAFF.

This clone was picked up a small number of times. CDR3: CASSLVGSGRLYEQYF. CDR3 in DNA: TGTGCCAGCAGTTTAGTGGGTTCCGGCCGACTCTACGAGCAGTACTTC. The chain employs TRBV27 and TRBJ2-7; D unresolved. Looked up from germline, CDR1 is MNHEY and CDR2 is SMNVEV (reference sequence). V gave up 2 bases and J gave up 3 bases, with 17 bases separating them. The CDR3 length is 16 residues.